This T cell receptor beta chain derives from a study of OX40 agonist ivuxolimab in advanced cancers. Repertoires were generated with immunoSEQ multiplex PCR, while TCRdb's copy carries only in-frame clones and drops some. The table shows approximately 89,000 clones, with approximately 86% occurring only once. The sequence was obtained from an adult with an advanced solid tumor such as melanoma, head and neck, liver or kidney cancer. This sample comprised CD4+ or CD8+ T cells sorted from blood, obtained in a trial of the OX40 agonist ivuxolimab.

As DNA, the CDR3 is TGCGCCAGCAGCTTGGACCTTCTAGCGGTCGACACCGGGGAGCTGTTTTTT. It is translated as CASSLDLLAVDTGELFF. This chain joins TRBV5-1 and TRBJ2-2; 7 positions agree with TRBD2. Trimming took 0 bases from V and 3 from J; bases not matched to a gene: 8. The V gene's germline CDR1 is SGHRS and CDR2 YFSETQ. The CDR3 is 17 residues long.